Included here is one T cell receptor beta chain sequence, with context. The data stem from a study of blood T cell repertoires in COVID-19. Study-level background: COVID-19 samples collected from the United States, Italy and Spain covered acute and convalescent phases.

Original analysis: It was from reference gene primer amplification that nucleated cell counts were estimated. The data were produced by immunoSEQ multiplex PCR, yet TCRdb's version contains in-frame clones alone and is incomplete. The DNA was the basis for D and trimming; V, J and clone size are from that table. The sample yields about 280,000 clones, roughly 88% seen once. The TCR was taken from a man between 18 and 29 years old with active or convalescent COVID-19. Sequencing was performed on peripheral blood.

The CDR3 DNA reads TGTGCCAGCAGTGACATCAGGGTGTATGAGCAGTTCTTC. It translates to CASSDIRVYEQFF. The chain carries TRBV2 and TRBJ2-1; the D gene is possibly TRBD1 (5 bases). This CDR3 contains 13 residues. In germline, CDR1 is SNHLY, CDR2 FYNNEI. V was cut by 3 bases and J by 8 bases, with 11 bases left in between.